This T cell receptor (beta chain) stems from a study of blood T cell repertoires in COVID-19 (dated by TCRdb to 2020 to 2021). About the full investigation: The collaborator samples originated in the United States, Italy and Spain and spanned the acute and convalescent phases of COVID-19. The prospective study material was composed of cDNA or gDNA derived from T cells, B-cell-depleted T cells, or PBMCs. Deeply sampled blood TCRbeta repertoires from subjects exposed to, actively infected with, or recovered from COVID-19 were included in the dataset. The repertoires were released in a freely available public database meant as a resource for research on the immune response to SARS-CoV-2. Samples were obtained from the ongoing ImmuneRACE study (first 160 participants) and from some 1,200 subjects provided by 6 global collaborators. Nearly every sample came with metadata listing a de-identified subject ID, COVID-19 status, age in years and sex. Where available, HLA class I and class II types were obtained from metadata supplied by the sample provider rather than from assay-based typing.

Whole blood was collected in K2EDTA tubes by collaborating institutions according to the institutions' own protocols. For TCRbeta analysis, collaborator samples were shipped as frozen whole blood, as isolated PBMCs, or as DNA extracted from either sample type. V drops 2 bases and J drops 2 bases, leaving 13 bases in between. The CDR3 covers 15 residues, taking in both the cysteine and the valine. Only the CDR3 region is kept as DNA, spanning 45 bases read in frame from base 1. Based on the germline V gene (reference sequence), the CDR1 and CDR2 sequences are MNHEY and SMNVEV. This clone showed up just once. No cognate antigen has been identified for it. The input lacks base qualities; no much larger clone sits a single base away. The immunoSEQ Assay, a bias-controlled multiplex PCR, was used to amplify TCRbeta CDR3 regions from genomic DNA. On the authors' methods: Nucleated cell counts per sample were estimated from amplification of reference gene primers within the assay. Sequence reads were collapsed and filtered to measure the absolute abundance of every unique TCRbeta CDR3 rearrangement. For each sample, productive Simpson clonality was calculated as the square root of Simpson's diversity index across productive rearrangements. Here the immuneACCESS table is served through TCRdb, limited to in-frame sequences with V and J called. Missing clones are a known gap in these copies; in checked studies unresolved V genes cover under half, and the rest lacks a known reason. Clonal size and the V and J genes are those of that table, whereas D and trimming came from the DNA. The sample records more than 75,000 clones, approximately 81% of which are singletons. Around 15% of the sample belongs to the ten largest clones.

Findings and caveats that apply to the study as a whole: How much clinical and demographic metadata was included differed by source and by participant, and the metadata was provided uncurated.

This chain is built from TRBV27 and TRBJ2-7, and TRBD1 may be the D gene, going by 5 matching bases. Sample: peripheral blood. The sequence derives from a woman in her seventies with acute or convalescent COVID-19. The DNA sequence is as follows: TGTGCCAGCAGTTTAGGAGACAGCGAAACCTACGAGCAGTACGTC. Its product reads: CASSLGDSETYEQYV.